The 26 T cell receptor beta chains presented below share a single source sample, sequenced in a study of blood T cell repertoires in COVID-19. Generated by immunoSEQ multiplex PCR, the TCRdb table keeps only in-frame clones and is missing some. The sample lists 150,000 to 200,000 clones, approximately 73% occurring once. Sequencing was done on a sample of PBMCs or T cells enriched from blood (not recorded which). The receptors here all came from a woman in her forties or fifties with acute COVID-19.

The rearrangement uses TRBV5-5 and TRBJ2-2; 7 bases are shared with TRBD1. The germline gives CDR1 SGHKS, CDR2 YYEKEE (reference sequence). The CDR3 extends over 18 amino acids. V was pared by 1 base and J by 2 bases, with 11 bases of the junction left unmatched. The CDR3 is CASSLLLFGTANTGELFF. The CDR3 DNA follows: TGTGCCAGCAGCTTGCTACTTTTCGGGACAGCAAACACCGGGGAGCTGTTTTTT.

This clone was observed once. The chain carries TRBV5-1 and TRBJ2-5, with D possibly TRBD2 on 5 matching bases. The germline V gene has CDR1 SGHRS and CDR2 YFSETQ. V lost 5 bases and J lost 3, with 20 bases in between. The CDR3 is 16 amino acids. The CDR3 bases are TGCGCCAGCAGTCCAGTATTAGGAGGCCAAAAAGAGACCCAGTACTTC. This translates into CASSPVLGGQKETQYF.

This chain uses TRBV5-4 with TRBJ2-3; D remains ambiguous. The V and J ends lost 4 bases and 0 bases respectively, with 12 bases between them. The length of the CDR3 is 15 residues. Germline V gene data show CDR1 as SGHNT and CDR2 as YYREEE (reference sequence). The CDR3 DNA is TGTGCCAGCAGCAGAATGGCAGTTAGCACAGATACGCAGTATTTT. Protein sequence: CASSRMAVSTDTQYF. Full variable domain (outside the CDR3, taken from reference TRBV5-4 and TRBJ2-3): ETGVTQSPTHLIKTRGQQVTLRCSSQSGHNTVSWYQQALGQGPQFIFQYYREEENGRGNFPPRFSGLQFPNYSSELNVNALELDDSALYLCASSRMAVSTDTQYFGPGTRLTVL.

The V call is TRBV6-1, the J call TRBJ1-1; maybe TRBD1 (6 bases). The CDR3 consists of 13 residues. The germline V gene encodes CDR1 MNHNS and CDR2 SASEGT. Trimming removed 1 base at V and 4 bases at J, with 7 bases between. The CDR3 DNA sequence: TGTGCCAGCAGTGAAGGCAGGGGCACTGAAGCTTTCTTT. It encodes CASSEGRGTEAFF.

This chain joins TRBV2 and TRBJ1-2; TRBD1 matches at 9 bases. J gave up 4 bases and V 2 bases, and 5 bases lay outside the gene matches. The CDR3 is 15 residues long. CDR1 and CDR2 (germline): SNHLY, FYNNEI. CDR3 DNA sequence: TGTGCCAGCAGTGAAAGACAGGGACAGGGCTATGGCTACACCTTC. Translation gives CASSERQGQGYGYTF.

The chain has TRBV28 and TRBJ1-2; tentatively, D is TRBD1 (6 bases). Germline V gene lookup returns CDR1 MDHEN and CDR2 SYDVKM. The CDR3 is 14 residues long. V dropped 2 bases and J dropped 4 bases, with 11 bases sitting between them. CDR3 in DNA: TGTGCCAGCAGTTTAACAGGGAGCGTCTATGGCTACACCTTC. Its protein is CASSLTGSVYGYTF.

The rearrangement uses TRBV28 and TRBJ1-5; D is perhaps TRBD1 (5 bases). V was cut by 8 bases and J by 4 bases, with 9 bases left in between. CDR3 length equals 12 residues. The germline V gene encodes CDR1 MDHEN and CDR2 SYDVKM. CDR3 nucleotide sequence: TGTGCCAGCCTCTCAGGGAATCAGCCCCAGCATTTT. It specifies CASLSGNQPQHF.

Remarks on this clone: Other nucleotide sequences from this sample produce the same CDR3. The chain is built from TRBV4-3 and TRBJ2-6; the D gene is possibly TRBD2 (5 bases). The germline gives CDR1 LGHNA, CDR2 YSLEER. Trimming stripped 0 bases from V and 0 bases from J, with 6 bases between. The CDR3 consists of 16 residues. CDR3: CASSQDRGSGANVLTF. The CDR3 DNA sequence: TGCGCCAGCAGCCAAGACCGGGGCTCTGGGGCCAACGTCCTGACTTTC.

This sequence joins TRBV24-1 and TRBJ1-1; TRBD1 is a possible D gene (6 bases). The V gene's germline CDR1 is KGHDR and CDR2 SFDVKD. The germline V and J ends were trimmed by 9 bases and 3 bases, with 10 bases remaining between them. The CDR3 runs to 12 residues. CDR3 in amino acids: CATLQGDTEAFF. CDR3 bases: TGTGCCACCCTACAGGGCGACACTGAAGCTTTCTTT.

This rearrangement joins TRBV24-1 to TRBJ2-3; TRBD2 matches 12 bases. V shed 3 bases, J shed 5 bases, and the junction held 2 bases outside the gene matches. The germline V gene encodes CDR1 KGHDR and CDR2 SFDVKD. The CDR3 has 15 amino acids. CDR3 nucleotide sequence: TGTGCCACCAGTGATGAGACTAGCGGGGGAGATACGCAGTATTTT. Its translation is CATSDETSGGDTQYF.

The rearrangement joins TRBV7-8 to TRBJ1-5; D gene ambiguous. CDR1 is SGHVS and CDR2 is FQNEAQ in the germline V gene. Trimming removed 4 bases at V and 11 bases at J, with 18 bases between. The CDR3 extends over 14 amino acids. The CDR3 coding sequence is TGTGCCAGCAGCTGGAGAGAGGGAATCACTTCCCAGCATTTT. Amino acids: CASSWREGITSQHF.

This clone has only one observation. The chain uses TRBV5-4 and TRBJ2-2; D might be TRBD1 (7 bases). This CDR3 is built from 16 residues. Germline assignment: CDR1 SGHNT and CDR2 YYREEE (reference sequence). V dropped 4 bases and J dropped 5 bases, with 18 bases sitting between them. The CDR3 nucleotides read TGTGCCAGCAGCCATATCCGACAGGGAGGAACCGGGGAGCTGTTTTTT. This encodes CASSHIRQGGTGELFF.

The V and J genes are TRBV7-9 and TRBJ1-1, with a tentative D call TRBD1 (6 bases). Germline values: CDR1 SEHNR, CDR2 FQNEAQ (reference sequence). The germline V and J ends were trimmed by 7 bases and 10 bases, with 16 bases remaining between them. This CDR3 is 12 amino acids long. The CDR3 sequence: CASTPGEGGAFF. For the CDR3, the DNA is TGTGCCAGCACCCCTGGGGAAGGGGGAGCTTTCTTT.

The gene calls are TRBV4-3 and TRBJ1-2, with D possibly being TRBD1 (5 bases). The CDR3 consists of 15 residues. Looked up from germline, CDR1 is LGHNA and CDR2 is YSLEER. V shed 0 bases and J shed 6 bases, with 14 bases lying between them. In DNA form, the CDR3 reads TGCGCCAGCAGCCAAGAAGTAGGGCAGGGAAATGGCTACACCTTC. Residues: CASSQEVGQGNGYTF.

This chain's CDR3 is CASSPREGPNQPQHF. CDR3 in DNA: TGTGCCAGCAGCCCCCGAGAGGGCCCTAATCAGCCCCAGCATTTT. The V and J genes are TRBV7-8 and TRBJ1-5; D not certain. This CDR3 contains 15 residues. Germline CDR1 is SGHVS and CDR2 is FQNEAQ. Trimming took 5 bases from V and 4 from J, leaving 15 bases between them.

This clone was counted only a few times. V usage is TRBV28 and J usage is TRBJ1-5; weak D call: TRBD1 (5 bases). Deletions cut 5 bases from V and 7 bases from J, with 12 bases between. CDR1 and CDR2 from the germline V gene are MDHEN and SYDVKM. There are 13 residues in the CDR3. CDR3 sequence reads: CASSDLTVQPQHF. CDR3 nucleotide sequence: TGTGCCAGCAGTGACTTGACAGTCCAGCCCCAGCATTTT. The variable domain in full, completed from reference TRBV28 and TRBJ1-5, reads DVKVTQSSRYLVKRTGEKVFLECVQDMDHENMFWYRQDPGLGLRLIYFSYDVKMKEKGDIPEGYSVSREKKERFSLILESASTNQTSMYLCASSDLTVQPQHFGDGTRLSIL.

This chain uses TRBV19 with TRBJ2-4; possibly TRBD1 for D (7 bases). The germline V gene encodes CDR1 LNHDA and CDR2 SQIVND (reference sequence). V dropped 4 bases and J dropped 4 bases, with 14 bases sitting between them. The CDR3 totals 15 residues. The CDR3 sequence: CASSSGTDFKNIQYF. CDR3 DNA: TGTGCCAGTAGTAGCGGGACAGATTTTAAAAACATTCAGTACTTC.

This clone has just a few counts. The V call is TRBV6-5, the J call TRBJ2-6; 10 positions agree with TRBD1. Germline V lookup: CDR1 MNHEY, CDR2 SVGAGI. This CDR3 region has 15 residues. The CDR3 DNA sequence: TGTGCTTCGGGACAGGGGTACTCTGGGGCCAACGTCCTGACTTTC. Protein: CASGQGYSGANVLTF.

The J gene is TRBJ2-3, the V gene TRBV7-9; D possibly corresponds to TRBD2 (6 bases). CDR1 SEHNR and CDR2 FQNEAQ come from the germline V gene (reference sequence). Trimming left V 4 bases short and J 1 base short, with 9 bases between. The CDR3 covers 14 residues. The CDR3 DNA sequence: TGTGCCAGCAGCTATACGGGAGGCACAGATACGCAGTATTTT. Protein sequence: CASSYTGGTDTQYF.

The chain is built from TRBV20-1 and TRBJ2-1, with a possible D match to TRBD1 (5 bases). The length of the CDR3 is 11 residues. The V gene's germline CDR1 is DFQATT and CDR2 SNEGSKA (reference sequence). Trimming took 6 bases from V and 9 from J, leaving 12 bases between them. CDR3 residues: CSAQGPIEQFF. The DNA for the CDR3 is TGCAGTGCCCAGGGTCCGATTGAGCAGTTCTTC.

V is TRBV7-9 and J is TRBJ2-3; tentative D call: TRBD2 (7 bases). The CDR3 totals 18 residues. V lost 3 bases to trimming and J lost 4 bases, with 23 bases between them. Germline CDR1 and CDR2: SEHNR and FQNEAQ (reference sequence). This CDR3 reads CASSFNTGGTSFADTQYF. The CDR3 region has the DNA TGTGCCAGCAGCTTTAATACGGGGGGCACTTCATTCGCAGATACGCAGTATTTT. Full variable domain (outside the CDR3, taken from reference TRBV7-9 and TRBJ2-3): DTGVSQNPRHKITKRGQNVTFRCDPISEHNRLYWYRQTLGQGPEFLTYFQNEAQLEKSRLLSDRFSAERPKGSFSTLEIQRTEQGDSAMYLCASSFNTGGTSFADTQYFGPGTRLTVL.

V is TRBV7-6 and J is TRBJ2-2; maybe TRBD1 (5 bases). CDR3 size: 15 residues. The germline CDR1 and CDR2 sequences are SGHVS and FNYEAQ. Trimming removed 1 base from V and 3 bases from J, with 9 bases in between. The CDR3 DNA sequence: TGTGCCAGCAGCTTAGGGGGCATTGACACCGGGGAGCTGTTTTTT. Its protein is CASSLGGIDTGELFF.

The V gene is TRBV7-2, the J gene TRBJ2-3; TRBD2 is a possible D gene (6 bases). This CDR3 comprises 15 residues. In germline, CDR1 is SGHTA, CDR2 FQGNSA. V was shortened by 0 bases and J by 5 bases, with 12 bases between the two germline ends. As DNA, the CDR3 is TGTGCCAGCAGCTTAGCGGTTGGCGGGGAAGATACGCAGTATTTT. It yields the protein CASSLAVGGEDTQYF.

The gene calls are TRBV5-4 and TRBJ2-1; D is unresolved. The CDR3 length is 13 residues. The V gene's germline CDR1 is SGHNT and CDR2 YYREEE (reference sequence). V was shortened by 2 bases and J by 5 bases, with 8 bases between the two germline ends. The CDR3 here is CASSFGQDNEQFF. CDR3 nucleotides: TGTGCCAGCAGCTTCGGTCAGGACAATGAGCAGTTCTTC.

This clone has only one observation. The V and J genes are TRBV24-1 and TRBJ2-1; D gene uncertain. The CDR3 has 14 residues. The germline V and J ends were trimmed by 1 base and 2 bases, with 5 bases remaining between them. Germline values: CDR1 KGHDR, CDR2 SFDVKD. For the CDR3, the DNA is TGTGCCACCAGTGATTTTGCAGCCTACAATGAGCAGTTCTTC. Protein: CATSDFAAYNEQFF.

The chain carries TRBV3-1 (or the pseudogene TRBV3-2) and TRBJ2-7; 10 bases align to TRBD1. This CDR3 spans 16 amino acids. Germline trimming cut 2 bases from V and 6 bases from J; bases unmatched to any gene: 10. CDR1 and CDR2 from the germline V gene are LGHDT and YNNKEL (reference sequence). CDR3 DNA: TGTGCCAGCAGCCAACGTCCCGGGACAGGGGTTGTCGAGCAGTACGTC. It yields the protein CASSQRPGTGVVEQYV.